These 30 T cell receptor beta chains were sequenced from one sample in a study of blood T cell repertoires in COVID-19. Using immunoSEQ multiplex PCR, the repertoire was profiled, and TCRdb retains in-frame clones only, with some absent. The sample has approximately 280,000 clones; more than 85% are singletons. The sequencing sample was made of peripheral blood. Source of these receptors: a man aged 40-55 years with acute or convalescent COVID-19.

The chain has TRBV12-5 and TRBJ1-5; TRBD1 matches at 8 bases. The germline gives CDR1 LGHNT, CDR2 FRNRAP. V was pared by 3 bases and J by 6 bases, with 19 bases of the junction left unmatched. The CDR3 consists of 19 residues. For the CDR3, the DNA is TGTGCTAGTGGTTTTCAGGCAGGGCGGCGACAGGGGATTATTCAGCCCCAGCATTTT. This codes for CASGFQAGRRQGIIQPQHF.

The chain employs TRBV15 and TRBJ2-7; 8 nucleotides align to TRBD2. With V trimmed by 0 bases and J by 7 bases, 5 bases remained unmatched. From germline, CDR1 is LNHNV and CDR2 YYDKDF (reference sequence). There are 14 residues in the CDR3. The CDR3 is CATSRDGGGGEQYF. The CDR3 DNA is TGTGCCACCAGCAGAGATGGGGGCGGGGGGGAGCAGTACTTC. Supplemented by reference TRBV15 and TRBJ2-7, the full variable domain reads DAMVIQNPRYQVTQFGKPVTLSCSQTLNHNVMYWYQQKSSQAPKLLFHYYDKDFNNEADTPDNFQSRRPNTSFCFLDIRSPGLGDTAMYLCATSRDGGGGEQYFGPGTRLTVT.

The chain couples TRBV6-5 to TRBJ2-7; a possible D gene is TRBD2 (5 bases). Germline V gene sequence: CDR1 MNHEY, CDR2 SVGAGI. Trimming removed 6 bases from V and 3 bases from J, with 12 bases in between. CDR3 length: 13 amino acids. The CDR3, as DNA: TGTGCCAGCAGCGCAGGACGGGGCTACGAGCAGTACTTC. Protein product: CASSAGRGYEQYF.

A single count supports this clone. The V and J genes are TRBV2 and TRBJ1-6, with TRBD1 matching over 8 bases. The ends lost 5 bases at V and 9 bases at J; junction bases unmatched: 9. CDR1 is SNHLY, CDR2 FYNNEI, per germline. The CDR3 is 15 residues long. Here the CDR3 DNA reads TGTGCCAGCAGTCCGGGACAGGCCTCAATTTCACCCCTCCACTTT. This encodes CASSPGQASISPLHF. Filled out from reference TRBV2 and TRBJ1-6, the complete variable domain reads EPEVTQTPSHQVTQMGQEVILRCVPISNHLYFYWYRQILGQKVEFLVSFYNNEISEKSEIFDDQFSVERPDGSNFTLKIRSTKLEDSAMYFCASSPGQASISPLHFGNGTRLTVT.

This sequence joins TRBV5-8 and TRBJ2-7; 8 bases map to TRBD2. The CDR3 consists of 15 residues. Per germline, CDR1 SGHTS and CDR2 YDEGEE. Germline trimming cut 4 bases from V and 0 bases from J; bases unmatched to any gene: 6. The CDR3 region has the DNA TGTGCCAGCAGCCACAGCGGGGGCCTCTCCTACGAGCAGTACTTC. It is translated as CASSHSGGLSYEQYF.

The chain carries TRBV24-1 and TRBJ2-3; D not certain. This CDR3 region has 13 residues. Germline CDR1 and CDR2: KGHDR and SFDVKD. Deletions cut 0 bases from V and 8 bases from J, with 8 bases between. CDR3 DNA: TGTGCCACCAGTGATTTGCTTAGTGGTACGCAGTATTTT. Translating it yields CATSDLLSGTQYF.

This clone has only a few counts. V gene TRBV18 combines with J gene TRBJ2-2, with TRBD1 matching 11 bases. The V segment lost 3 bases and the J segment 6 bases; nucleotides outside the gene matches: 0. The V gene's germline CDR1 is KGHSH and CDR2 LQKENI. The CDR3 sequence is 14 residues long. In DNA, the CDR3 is TGTGCCAGCTCACCGGGACAGGGGGCCGGGGAGCTGTTTTTT. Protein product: CASSPGQGAGELFF.

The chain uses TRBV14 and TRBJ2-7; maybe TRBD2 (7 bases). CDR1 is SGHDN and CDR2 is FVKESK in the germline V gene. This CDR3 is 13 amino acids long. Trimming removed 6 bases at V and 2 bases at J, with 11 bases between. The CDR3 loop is CASRGGAAYEQYF. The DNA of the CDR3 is TGTGCCAGCAGGGGGGGGGCTGCCTACGAGCAGTACTTC.

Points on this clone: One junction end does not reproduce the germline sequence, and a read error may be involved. CDR3 sequence: CASSRPGTGKGNTIYF. The DNA for the CDR3 is TGTGCAAGCAGTCGCCCCGGGACAGGGAAAGGAAACACCATATATTTT. The chain joins TRBV28 to TRBJ1-3, with 9 bases identical to TRBD1. The CDR3 covers 16 residues. The germline gives CDR1 MDHEN, CDR2 SYDVKM.

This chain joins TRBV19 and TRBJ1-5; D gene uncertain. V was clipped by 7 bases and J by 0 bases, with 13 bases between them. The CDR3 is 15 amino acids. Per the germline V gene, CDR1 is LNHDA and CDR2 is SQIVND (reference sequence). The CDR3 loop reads CASNKQKNSNQPQHF. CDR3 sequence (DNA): TGTGCCAGTAACAAACAGAAAAATAGCAATCAGCCCCAGCATTTT.

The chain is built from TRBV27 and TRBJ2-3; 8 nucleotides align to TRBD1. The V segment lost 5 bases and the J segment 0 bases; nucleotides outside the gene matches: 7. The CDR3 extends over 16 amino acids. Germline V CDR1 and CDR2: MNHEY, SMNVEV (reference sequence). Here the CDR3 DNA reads TGTGCCAGCAGTCCGTGGACAGGGTTTAGCACAGATACGCAGTATTTT. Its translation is CASSPWTGFSTDTQYF.

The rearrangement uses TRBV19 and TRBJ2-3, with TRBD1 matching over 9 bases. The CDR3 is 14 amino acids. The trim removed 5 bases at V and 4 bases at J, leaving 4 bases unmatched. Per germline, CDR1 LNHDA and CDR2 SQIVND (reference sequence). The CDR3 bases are TGTGCCAGTAGTTCCAGACAGGGGGCAGATACGCAGTATTTT. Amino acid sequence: CASSSRQGADTQYF.

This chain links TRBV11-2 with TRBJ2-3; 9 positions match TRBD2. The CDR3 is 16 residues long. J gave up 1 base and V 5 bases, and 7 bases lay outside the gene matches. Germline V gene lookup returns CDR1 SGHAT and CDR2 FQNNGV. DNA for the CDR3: TGTGCCAGCAGCCCAGGGACTAGCAGACGCACAGATACGCAGTATTTT. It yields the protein CASSPGTSRRTDTQYF.

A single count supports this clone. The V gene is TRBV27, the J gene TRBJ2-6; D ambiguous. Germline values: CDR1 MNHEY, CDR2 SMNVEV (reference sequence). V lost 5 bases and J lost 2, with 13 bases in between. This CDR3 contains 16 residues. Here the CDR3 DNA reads TGTGCCAGCAGTCCCCTAAGAGGCCCTGGGGCCAACGTCCTGACTTTC. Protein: CASSPLRGPGANVLTF.

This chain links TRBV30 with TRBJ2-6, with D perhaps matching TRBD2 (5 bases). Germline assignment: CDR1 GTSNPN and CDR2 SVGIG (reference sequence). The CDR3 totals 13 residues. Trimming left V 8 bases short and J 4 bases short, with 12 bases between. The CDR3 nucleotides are TGTGCCCAGCTGAGGAGGGGGGCCAACGTCCTGACTTTC. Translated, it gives CAQLRRGANVLTF.

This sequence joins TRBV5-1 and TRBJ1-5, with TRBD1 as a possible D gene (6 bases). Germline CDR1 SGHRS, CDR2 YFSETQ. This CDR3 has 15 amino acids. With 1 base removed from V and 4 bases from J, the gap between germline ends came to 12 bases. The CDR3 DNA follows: TGCGCCAGCAGCTTGACAGGGAGTAGGAATCAGCCCCAGCATTTT. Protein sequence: CASSLTGSRNQPQHF.

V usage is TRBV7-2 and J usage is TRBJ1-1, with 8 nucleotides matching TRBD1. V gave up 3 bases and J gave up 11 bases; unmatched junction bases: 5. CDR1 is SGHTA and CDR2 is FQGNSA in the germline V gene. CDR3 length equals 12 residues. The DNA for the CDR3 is TGTGCCAGCAGCTTTGGACAGGGAAGGGCTTTCTTT. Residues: CASSFGQGRAFF.

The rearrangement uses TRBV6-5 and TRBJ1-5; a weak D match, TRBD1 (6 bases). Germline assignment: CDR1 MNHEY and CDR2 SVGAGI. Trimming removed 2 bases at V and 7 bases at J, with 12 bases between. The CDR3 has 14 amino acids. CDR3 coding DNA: TGTGCCAGCAGTTACAGGGGGGGCGGACAGCCCCAGCATTTT. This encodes CASSYRGGGQPQHF.

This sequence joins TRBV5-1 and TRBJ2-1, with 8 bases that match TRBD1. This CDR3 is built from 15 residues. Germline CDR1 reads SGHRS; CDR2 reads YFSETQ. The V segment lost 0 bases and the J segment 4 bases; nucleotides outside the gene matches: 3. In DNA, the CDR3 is TGCGCCAGCAGCTTGGCCGGACAGGGTTACAATGAGCAGTTCTTC. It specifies CASSLAGQGYNEQFF.

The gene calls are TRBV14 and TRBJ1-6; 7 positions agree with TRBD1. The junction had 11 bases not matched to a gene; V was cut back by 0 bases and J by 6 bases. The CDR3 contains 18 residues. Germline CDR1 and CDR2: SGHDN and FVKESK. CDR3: CASSQDFSIGTANSPLHF. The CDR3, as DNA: TGTGCCAGCAGCCAAGATTTCTCAATCGGGACAGCTAATTCACCCCTCCACTTT.

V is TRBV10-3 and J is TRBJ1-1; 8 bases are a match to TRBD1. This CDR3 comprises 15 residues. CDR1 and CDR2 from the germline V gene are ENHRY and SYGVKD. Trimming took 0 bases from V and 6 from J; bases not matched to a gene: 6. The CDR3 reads CAISESFQGAAEAFF. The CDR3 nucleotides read TGTGCCATCAGTGAGTCATTTCAGGGGGCAGCTGAAGCTTTCTTT.

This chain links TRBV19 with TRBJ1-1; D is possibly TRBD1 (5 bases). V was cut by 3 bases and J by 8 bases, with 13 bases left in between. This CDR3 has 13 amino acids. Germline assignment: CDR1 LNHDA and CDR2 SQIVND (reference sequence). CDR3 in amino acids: CASSISYPGEAFF. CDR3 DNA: TGTGCCAGTAGTATCTCTTATCCAGGGGAAGCTTTCTTT.

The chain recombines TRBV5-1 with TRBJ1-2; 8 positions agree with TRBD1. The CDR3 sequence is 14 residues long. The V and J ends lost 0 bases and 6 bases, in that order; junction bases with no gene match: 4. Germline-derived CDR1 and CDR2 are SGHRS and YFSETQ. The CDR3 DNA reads TGCGCCAGCAGCTTGGGACAGGGGATCGATGGCTACACCTTC. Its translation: CASSLGQGIDGYTF.

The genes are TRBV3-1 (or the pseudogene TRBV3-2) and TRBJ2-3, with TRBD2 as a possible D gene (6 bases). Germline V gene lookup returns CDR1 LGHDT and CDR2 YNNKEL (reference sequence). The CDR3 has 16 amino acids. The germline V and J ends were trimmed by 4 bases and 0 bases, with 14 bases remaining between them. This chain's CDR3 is CASSPPGAPSTDTQYF. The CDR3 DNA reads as TGTGCCAGCAGCCCCCCGGGAGCACCTAGCACAGATACGCAGTATTTT.

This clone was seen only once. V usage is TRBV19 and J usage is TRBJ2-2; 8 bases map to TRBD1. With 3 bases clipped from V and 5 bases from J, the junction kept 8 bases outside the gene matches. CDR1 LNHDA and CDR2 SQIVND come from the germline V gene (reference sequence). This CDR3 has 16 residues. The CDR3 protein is CASSIPRGLGTGELFF. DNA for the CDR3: TGTGCCAGTAGTATCCCCAGGGGGCTCGGGACCGGGGAGCTGTTTTTT.

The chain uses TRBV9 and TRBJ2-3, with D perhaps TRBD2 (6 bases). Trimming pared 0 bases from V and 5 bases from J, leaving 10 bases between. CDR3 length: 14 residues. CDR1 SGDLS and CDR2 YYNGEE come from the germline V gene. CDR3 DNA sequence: TGTGCCAGCAGCGTAGGGGGGGATCTAGATACGCAGTATTTT. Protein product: CASSVGGDLDTQYF.

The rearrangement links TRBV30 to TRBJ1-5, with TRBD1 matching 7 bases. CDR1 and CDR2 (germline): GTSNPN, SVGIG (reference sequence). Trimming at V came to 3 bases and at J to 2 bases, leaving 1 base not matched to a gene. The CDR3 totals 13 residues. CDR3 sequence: CAWSTGGNQPQHF. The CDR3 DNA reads TGTGCCTGGAGCACAGGGGGCAATCAGCCCCAGCATTTT.

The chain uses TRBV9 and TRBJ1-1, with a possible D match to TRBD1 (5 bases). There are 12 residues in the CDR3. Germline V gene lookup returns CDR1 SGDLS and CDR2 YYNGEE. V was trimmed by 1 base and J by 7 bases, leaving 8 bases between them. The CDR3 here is CASSVTGHEAFF. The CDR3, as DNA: TGTGCCAGCAGCGTAACAGGACATGAAGCTTTCTTT.

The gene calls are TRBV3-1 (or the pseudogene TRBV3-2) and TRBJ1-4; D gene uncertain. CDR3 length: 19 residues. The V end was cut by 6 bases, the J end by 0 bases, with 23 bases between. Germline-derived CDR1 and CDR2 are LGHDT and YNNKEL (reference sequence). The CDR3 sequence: CASSPYSGDLLSTNEKLFF. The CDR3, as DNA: TGTGCCAGCAGTCCGTATAGCGGGGATTTACTTTCAACTAATGAAAAACTGTTTTTT.

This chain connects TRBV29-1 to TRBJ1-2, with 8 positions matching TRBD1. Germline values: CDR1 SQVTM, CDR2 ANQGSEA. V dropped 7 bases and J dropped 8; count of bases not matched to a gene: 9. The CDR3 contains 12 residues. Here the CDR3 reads CSALGQGGGYTF. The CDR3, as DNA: TGCAGCGCCCTAGGACAGGGAGGAGGCTACACCTTC.